This entry concerns a single TCR beta chain. As yet, its antigen is unknown. There are 13 residues in the CDR3. Looked up from germline, CDR1 is SGHTA and CDR2 is FQGNSA. The trim removed 3 bases at V and 5 bases at J, leaving 3 bases unmatched. The data were taken from a study of beta chain features in type 1 diabetes. Reverse transcription of all isolated RNA meant that expressed TCRB transcripts were sequenced. Produced via immunoSEQ multiplex PCR; TCRdb's table is partial and in-frame only. The table lists approximately 240,000 clones, 16% of them singletons. Study-wide findings and caveats: Here, the possible influence of HLA type (on TCRB rearrangement) remained unresolved. TCRB CDR3s from Type 1 diabetes patients were moderately but significantly shorter in all four CD4+ subsets.

Purity exceeded 98% in all sorted populations. Source material: naive CD4+ T cells from blood. This chain links TRBV7-2 with TRBJ1-1; 7 bases match TRBD1. The origin of this receptor is a man under 40 with type 1 diabetes. CDR3 protein: CASSLTGTTEAFF. CDR3 sequence (DNA): TGTGCCAGCAGCTTGACAGGGACGACTGAAGCTTTCTTT. The full variable domain, rest sourced from reference TRBV7-2 and TRBJ1-1, is GAGVSQSPSNKVTEKGKDVELRCDPISGHTALYWYRQSLGQGLEFLIYFQGNSAPDKSGLPSDRFSAERTGGSVSTLTIQRTQQEDSAVYLCASSLTGTTEAFFGQGTRLTVV.